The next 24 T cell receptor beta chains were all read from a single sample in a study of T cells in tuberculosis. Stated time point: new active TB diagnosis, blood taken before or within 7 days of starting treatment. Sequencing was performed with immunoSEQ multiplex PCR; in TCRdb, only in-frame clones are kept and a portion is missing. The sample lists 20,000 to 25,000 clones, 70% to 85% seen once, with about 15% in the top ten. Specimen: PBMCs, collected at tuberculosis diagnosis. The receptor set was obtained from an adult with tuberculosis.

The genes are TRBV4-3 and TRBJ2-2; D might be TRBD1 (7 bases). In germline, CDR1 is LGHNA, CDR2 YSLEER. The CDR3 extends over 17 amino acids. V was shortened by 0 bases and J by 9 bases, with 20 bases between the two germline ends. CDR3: CASSQDNSAGGHRELFF. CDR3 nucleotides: TGCGCCAGCAGCCAAGATAATTCGGCAGGGGGGCACCGGGAGCTGTTTTTT.

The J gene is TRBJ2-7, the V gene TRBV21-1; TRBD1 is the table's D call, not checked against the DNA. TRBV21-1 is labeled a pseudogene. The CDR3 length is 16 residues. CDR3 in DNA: TGTGCCAGCAGCAAAGCGGGCACTGAACGAAATTACGAGCAGTACTTC. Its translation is CASSKAGTERNYEQYF.

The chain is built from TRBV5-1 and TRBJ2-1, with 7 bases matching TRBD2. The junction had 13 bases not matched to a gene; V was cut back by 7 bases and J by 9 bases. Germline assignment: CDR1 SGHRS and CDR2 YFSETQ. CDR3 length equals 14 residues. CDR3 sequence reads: CASYQTAGEGEQFF. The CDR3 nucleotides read TGCGCCAGCTACCAGACGGCGGGAGAGGGTGAGCAGTTCTTC.

CDR3 protein: CASSEAGTGGYTF. The CDR3 region has the DNA TGTGCCAGCAGTGAAGCAGGGACAGGCGGCTACACCTTC. This sequence joins TRBV6-1 and TRBJ1-2; 8 bases are shared with TRBD1. Trimming at V came to 0 bases and at J to 8 bases, leaving 2 bases not matched to a gene. The CDR3 covers 13 residues. Germline-derived CDR1 and CDR2 are MNHNS and SASEGT.

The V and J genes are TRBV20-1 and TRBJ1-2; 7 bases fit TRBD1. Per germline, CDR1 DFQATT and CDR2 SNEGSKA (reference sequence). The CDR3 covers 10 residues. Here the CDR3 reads CRETGNGYTF. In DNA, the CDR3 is TGCAGGGAGACAGGGAACGGCTACACCTTC.

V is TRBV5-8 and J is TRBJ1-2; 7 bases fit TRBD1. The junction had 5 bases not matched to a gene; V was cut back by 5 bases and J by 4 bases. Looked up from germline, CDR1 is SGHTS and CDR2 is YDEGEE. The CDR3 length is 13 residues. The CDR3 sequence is CASRPGGSYGYTF. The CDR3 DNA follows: TGTGCCAGCAGACCAGGGGGGAGCTATGGCTACACCTTC.

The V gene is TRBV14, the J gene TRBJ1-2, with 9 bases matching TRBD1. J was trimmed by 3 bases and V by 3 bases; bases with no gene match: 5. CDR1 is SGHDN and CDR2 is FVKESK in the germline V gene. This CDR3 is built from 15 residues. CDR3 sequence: CASSQLQGADYGYTF. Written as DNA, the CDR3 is TGTGCCAGCAGCCAGTTACAGGGGGCTGACTATGGCTACACCTTC.

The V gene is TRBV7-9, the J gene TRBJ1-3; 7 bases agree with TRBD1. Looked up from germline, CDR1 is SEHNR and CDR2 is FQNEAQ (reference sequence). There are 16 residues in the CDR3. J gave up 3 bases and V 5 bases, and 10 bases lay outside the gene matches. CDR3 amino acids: CASSRDSNSYGNTIYF. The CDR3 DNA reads TGTGCCAGCAGCCGGGACAGTAACTCGTATGGAAACACCATATATTTT.

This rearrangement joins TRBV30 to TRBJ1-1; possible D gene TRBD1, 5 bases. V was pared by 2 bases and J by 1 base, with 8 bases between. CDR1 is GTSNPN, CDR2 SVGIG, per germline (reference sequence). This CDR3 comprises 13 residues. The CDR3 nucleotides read TGTGCCTGGAGTCGGGACTCGAACACTGAAGCTTTCTTT. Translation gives CAWSRDSNTEAFF.

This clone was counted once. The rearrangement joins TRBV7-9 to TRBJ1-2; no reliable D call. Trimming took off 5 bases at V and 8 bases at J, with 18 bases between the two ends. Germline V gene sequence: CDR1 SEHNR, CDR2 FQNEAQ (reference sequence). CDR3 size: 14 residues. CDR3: CASSRRSHSSGYTF. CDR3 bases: TGTGCCAGCAGCCGCCGCTCACATTCATCCGGCTACACCTTC.

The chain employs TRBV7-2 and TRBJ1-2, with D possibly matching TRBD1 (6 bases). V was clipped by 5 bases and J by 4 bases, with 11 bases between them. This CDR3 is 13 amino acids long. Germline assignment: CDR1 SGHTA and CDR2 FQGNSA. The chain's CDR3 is CASSVQGSYGYTF. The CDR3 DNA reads TGTGCCAGCAGCGTACAGGGCTCCTATGGCTACACCTTC.

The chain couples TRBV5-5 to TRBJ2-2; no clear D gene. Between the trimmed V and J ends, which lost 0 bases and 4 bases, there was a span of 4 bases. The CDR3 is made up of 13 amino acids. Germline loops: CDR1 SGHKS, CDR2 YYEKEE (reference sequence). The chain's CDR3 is CASSLDSTGELFF. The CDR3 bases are TGTGCCAGCAGCTTGGACAGCACCGGGGAGCTGTTTTTT.

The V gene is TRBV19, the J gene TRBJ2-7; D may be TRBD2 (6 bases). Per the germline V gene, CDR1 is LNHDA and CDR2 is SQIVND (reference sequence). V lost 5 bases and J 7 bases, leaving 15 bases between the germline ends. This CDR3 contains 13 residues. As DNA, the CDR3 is TGTGCCAGTAGTGTCCGCGGGGAGAGGGAGCAGTACTTC. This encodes CASSVRGEREQYF.

The CDR3 here is CAWSTRQGWRGTEAFF. CDR3 nucleotide sequence: TGTGCCTGGAGTACGCGACAGGGATGGAGGGGCACTGAAGCTTTCTTT. The chain joins TRBV30 to TRBJ1-1, with TRBD1 matching over 7 bases. The J segment lost 4 bases and the V segment lost 2 bases, leaving 13 bases of the junction unmatched. This CDR3 is built from 16 residues. Germline values: CDR1 GTSNPN, CDR2 SVGIG (reference sequence).

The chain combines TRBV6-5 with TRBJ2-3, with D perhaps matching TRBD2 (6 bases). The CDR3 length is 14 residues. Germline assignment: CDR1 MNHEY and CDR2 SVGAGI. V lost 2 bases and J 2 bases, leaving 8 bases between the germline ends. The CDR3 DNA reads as TGTGCCAGCAGTTACGGGGGGATCACAGATACGCAGTATTTT. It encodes CASSYGGITDTQYF.

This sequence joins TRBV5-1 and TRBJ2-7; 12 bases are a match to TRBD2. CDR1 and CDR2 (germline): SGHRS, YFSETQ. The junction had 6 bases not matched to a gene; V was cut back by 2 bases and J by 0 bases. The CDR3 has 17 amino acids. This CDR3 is CASSFVLAGGSSYEQYF. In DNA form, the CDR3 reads TGCGCCAGCAGCTTTGTCCTAGCGGGGGGGAGCTCCTACGAGCAGTACTTC. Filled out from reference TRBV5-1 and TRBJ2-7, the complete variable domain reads KAGVTQTPRYLIKTRGQQVTLSCSPISGHRSVSWYQQTPGQGLQFLFEYFSETQRNKGNFPGRFSGRQFSNSRSEMNVSTLELGDSALYLCASSFVLAGGSSYEQYFGPGTRLTVT.

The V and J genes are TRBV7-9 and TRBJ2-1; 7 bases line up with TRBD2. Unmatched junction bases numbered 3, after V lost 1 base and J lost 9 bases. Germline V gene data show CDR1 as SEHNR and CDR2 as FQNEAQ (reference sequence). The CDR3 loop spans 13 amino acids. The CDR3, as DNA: TGTGCCAGCAGCTTAGGGAGCGGGACTGAGCAGTTCTTC. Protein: CASSLGSGTEQFF.

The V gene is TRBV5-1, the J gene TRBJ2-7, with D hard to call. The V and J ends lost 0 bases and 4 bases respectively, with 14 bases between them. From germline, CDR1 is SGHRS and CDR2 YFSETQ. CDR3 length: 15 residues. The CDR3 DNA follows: TGCGCCAGCAGCTTGGAAGGCTACTGGAGTTACGAGCAGTACTTC. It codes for CASSLEGYWSYEQYF.

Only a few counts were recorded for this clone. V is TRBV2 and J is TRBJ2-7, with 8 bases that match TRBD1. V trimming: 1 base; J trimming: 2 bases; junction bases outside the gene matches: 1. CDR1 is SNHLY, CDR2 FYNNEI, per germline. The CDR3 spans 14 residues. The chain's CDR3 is CASSEGTGPYEQYF. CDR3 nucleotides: TGTGCCAGCAGTGAAGGGACAGGGCCCTACGAGCAGTACTTC. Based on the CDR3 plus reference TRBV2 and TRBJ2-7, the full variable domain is EPEVTQTPSHQVTQMGQEVILRCVPISNHLYFYWYRQILGQKVEFLVSFYNNEISEKSEIFDDQFSVERPDGSNFTLKIRSTKLEDSAMYFCASSEGTGPYEQYFGPGTRLTVT.

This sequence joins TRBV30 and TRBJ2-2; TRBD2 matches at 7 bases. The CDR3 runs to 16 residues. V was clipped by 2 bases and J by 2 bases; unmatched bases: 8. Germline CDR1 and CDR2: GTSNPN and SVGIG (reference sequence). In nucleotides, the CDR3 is TGTGCCTGGAGTCGCCGCGGGACTATCAACACCGGGGAGCTGTTTTTT. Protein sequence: CAWSRRGTINTGELFF. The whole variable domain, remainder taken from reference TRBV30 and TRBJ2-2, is SQTIHQWPATLVQPVGSPLSLECTVEGTSNPNLYWYRQAAGRGLQLLFYSVGIGQISSEVPQNLSASRPQDRQFILSSKKLLLSDSGFYLCAWSRRGTINTGELFFGEGSRLTVL.

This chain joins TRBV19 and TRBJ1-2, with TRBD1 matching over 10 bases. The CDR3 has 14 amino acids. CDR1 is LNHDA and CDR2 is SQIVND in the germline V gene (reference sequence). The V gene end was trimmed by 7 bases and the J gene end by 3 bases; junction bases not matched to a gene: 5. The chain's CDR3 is CASTPTGGYYGYTF. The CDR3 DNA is TGTGCCAGTACCCCGACAGGGGGCTACTATGGCTACACCTTC.

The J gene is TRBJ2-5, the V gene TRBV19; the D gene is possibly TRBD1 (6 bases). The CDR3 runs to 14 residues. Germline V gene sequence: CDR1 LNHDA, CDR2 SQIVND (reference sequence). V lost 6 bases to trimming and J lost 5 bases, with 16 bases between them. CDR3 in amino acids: CASRAQTGLETQYF. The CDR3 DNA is TGTGCCAGTAGGGCTCAAACAGGGTTGGAGACCCAGTACTTC.

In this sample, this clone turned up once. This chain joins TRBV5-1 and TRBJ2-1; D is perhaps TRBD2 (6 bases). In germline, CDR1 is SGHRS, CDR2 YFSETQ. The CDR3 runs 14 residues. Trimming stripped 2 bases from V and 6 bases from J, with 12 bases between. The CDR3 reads CASSLRLGPNEQFF. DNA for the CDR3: TGCGCCAGCAGCTTAAGACTAGGTCCCAATGAGCAGTTCTTC.

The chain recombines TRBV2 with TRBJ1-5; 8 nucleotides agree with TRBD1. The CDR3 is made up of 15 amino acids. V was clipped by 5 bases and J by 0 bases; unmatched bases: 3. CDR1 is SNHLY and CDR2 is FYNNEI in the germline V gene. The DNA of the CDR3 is TGTGCCAGCAGTATTGGACAGGGTAGCAATCAGCCCCAGCATTTT. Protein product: CASSIGQGSNQPQHF.